These T cell receptor beta chains were read from a single sample in a study of blood T cell repertoires in COVID-19. Only in-frame clones appear in the TCRdb table, and some are missing; sequencing was by immunoSEQ multiplex PCR. The sample yields some 45,000 clones, about 80% seen once. The sample taken for sequencing was peripheral blood. These receptors were collected from a man in his 70s with acute or convalescent COVID-19. The CDR3 runs from the conserved cysteine through the conserved F or W. The D gene is left open where the match is weak. The size field is filled for only some rows; it gives once, few, many or a size class.

CDR3 protein | CDR3 DNA | clone size | CDR3 length | J gene | D gene | V gene
CASSWRGNQPQHF | TGTGCCAGCAGTTGGAGAGGGAATCAGCCCCAGCATTTT | NA | 13 | TRBJ1-5 | NA | TRBV6-5
CASSNGGFRGPLFYGYTF | TGTGCCAGCAGCAATGGGGGATTCAGGGGGCCCCTCTTCTATGGCTACACCTTC | once | 18 | TRBJ1-2 | NA | TRBV21-1
CASSLSGYSYGYTF | TGTGCCAGCAGCCTCAGCGGGTATTCCTATGGCTACACCTTC | NA | 14 | TRBJ1-2 | NA | TRBV6-6
CASSQDWRDEQYF | TGCGCCAGCAGCCAAGATTGGCGGGACGAGCAGTACTTC | few | 13 | TRBJ2-7 | NA | TRBV4-3
CASSSLAGELFF | TGTGCCAGCAGTTCCCTCGCCGGGGAGCTGTTTTTT | NA | 12 | TRBJ2-2 | NA | TRBV7-3
CASSLVSLAGGGETQYF | TGTGCCAGCAGCTTAGTTTCCCTAGCGGGGGGCGGGGAGACCCAGTACTTC | NA | 17 | TRBJ2-5 | TRBD2 | TRBV7-2
CASSLITGATEAFF | TGTGCCAGCAGCTTAATTACAGGGGCCACTGAAGCTTTCTTT | NA | 14 | TRBJ1-1 | TRBD1 | TRBV7-2
CASSQVGQGTDTQYF | TGCGCCAGCAGCCAAGTCGGACAGGGGACAGATACGCAGTATTTT | NA | 15 | TRBJ2-3 | TRBD1 | TRBV4-3
CASSYSGDPYNEQFF | TGTGCCAGCAGTTATAGCGGGGACCCCTACAATGAGCAGTTCTTC | NA | 15 | TRBJ2-1 | TRBD2 | TRBV6-2/TRBV6-3
CASSPRGGVDGYTF | TGTGCCAGCTCACCCCGGGGGGGCGTCGATGGCTACACCTTC | NA | 14 | TRBJ1-2 | NA | TRBV18
CASSRGGGYTF | TGTGCCAGCAGTCGAGGTGGCGGCTACACCTTC | NA | 11 | TRBJ1-2 | NA | TRBV25-1
CASSPRALYGYTF | TGTGCCAGTAGTCCCAGGGCTCTCTATGGCTACACCTTC | NA | 13 | TRBJ1-2 | NA | TRBV19
CASSLGQYTDTQYF | TGCGCCAGCAGCTTGGGACAGTACACAGATACGCAGTATTTT | NA | 14 | TRBJ2-3 | NA | TRBV5-1
CASSDSGTGQGYTF | TGTGCCAGCAGTGACTCCGGGACAGGGCAAGGCTACACCTTC | NA | 14 | TRBJ1-2 | TRBD1 | TRBV6-4
CASTKLQGYQPQHF | TGTGCCAGCACCAAATTACAGGGATATCAGCCCCAGCATTTT | NA | 14 | TRBJ1-5 | NA | TRBV28
CASSARLAGGPTDTQYF | TGTGCCAGCAGCGCCCGTCTAGCGGGGGGGCCCACAGATACGCAGTATTTT | NA | 17 | TRBJ2-3 | TRBD2 | TRBV9
CASTPGGAYGYTF | TGTGCCAGCACCCCGGGGGGTGCCTATGGCTACACCTTC | once | 13 | TRBJ1-2 | NA | TRBV28
CASSPGGWDNEQFF | TGTGCCAGCAGCCCAGGGGGCTGGGACAATGAGCAGTTCTTC | NA | 14 | TRBJ2-1 | TRBD1 | TRBV11-3
CSASLLAGGSYNEQFF | TGCAGTGCTAGTCTTCTGGCGGGGGGTTCCTACAATGAGCAGTTCTTC | NA | 16 | TRBJ2-1 | TRBD2 | TRBV20-1
CASSRGGQPYEQYF | TGTGCCAGCAGCCGGGGGGGACAGCCCTACGAGCAGTACTTC | few | 14 | TRBJ2-7 | NA | TRBV27